This T cell receptor beta chain was sequenced for a study of blood T cell repertoires in COVID-19. Study-wide context: Whether acute or convalescent, the COVID-19 samples came from the United States, Italy and Spain. The cDNA or gDNA used as material had been derived from T cells, B-cell-depleted T cells, or PBMCs.

Methods used by the authors: Counts of nucleated cells, estimated from reference gene primer amplification, were obtained. Only in-frame clones appear in the TCRdb table, and some are missing; sequencing was by immunoSEQ multiplex PCR. The D gene and trimming were derived from the DNA, and the V and J assignments and clone size from that table. The sample lists 250,000 to 350,000 clones, 70% to 90% occurring once. The CDR3 sequence is 15 residues long. Per the germline V gene, CDR1 is SGHRS and CDR2 is YFSETQ. V lost 3 bases and J lost 2, with 13 bases in between. The chain recombines TRBV5-1 with TRBJ2-3; perhaps TRBD2 as D (6 bases). The specimen was peripheral blood. The origin of this receptor is a young man with active or convalescent COVID-19. CDR3 amino acids: CASSWRDGITDTQYF. The CDR3 nucleotides read TGCGCCAGCAGCTGGAGGGACGGTATCACAGATACGCAGTATTTT.